The entry below describes one TCR beta chain. Its antigen is undetermined. The data belong to a study of cytomegalovirus exposure and HLA in healthy donors. Overall study results and limits: Differences between HLA loci emerged in a later analysis of TCR association rates, with DRB1 most and HLA-C fewest. Information on immune exposure was restricted to one variable (CMV serostatus). Cytomegalovirus-associated status was assigned to more than 150 TCR beta chains. A later analysis by the authors found several of the most significant clusters apparently linked to common viral pathogens.

PCR amplification relied on 60 Vbeta primers (plus 13 Jbeta primers). Clones were sequenced by immunoSEQ multiplex PCR, and TCRdb holds only the in-frame ones, with some missing. The repertoire holds about 76,000 clones, with around 73% as singletons. This CDR3 spans 11 amino acids. Germline V gene sequence: CDR1 SNHLY, CDR2 FYNNEI. The chain carries TRBV2 and TRBJ1-1; weak D call: TRBD1 (5 bases). Sample: PBMCs. The TCR originated in a woman aged 40 to 49 in good health and CMV-seropositive. CDR3 bases: TGTGTCGTCCGGGGGGACACTGAAGCTTTCTTT. This translates into CVVRGDTEAFF.